This T cell receptor beta chain was recovered during a study of T cell repertoires in cytomegalovirus infection. Study-wide findings and caveats: Predominance within the ex vivo response was attributable to HLA-C-restricted CMV-specific TCR beta clonotypes. Summed frequency of shared TCR beta families picked out CMV carriers who also had the relevant HLA.

In TCRdb, the reads were re-called with MiXCR into one record per CDR3 protein. The sample lists over 55,000 distinct CDR3 sequences, 20% to 25% seen once, with over 60% in the top ten. The sample holds a few counts of this clonotype. The antigen is not known. The CDR3 consists of 13 residues. CDR1 SEHNR and CDR2 FQNEAQ come from the germline V gene (reference sequence). Deletions cut 3 bases from V and 10 bases from J, with 13 bases between. This specimen consisted of CD8+ T cells from cultured PBMCs, obtained from culture after CMV antigen stimulation. The chain carries TRBV7-9 and TRBJ2-1; D unclear. The clonotype was recovered from a human donor in good health (CMV status not recorded). Some clones in this sample may be carry-over from other donors' samples. CDR3 sequence (DNA): TGTGCCAGCAGCTTCGATTCTGGGGAAGAGCAGTTCTTC. Translation: CASSFDSGEEQFF.